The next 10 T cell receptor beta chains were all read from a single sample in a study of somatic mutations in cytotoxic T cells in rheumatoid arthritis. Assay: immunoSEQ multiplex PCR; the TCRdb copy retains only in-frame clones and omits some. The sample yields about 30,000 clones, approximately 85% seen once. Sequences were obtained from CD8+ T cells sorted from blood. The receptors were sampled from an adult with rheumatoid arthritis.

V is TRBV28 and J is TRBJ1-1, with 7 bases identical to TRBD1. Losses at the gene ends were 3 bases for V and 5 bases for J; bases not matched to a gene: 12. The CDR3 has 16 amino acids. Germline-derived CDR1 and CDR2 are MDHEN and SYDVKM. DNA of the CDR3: TGTGCCAGCAGTTTTTCGACATCAAGGGGGCGAACTGAAGCTTTCTTT. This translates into CASSFSTSRGRTEAFF.

CDR3 in DNA: TGTGCCAGCAGCTTAGCCACTTCACCCCTCCACTTT. It specifies CASSLATSPLHF. The genes are TRBV7-9 and TRBJ1-6; D ambiguous. The V and J ends lost 0 bases and 9 bases respectively, with 3 bases between them. The CDR3 has 12 amino acids. Germline loops: CDR1 SEHNR, CDR2 FQNEAQ (reference sequence).

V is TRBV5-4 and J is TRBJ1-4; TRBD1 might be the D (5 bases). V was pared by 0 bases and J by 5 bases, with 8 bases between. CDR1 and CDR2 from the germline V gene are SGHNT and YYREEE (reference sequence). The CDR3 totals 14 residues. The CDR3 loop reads CASSLGQPNEKLFF. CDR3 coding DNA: TGTGCCAGCAGCTTGGGACAGCCGAATGAAAAACTGTTTTTT. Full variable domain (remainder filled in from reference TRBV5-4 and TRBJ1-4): ETGVTQSPTHLIKTRGQQVTLRCSSQSGHNTVSWYQQALGQGPQFIFQYYREEENGRGNFPPRFSGLQFPNYSSELNVNALELDDSALYLCASSLGQPNEKLFFGSGTQLSVL.

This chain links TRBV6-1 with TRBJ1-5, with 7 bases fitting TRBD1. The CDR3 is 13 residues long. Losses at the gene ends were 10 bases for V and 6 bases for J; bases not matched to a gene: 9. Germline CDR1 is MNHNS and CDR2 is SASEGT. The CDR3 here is CAISDREFQPQHF. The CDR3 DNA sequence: TGTGCCATCTCTGACAGGGAGTTTCAGCCCCAGCATTTT.

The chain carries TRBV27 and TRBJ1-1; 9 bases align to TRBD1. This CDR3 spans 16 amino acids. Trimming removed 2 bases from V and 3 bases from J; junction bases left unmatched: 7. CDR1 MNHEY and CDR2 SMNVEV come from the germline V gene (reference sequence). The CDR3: CASSLIRDRVYTEAFF. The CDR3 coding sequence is TGTGCCAGCAGTTTAATCCGGGACAGGGTATACACTGAAGCTTTCTTT.

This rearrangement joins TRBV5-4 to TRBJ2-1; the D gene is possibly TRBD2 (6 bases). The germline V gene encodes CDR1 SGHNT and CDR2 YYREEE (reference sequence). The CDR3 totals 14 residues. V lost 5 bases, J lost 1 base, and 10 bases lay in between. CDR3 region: CASRQSGSYNEQFF. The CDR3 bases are TGTGCCAGCAGACAGAGCGGGTCCTACAATGAGCAGTTCTTC.

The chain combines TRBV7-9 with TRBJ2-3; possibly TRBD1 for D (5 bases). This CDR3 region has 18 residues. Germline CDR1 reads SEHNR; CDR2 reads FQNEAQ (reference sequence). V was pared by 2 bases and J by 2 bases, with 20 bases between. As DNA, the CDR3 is TGTGCCAGCAGCTTACGGCGTGTGAGGCAGGGCCTCACAGATACGCAGTATTTT. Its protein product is CASSLRRVRQGLTDTQYF.

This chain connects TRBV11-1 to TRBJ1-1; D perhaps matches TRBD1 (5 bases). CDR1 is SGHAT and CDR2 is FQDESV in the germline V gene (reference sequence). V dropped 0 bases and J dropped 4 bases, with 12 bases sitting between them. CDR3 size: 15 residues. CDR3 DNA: TGTGCCAGCAGCTTAGCGGCTTGGGGGGGCACTGAAGCTTTCTTT. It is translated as CASSLAAWGGTEAFF.

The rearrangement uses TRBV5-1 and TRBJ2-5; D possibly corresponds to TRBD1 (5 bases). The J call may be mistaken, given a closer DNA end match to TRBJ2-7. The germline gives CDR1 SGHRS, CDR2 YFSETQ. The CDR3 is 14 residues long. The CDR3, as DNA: TGCGCCAGCAGCGTGACAGTCCGCTCCTACGAGCAGTACTTC. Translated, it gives CASSVTVRSYEQYF.

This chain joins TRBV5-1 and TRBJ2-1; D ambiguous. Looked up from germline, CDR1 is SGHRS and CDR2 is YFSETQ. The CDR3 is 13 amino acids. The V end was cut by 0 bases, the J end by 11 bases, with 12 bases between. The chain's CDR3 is CASSLVGLSQQFF. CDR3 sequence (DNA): TGCGCCAGCAGCTTGGTCGGGTTATCGCAGCAGTTCTTC.